The 22 T cell receptor beta chains below come from one sample, sequenced in a study of blood T cell repertoires in COVID-19. Some clones are missing from TCRdb's copy, which holds only in-frame ones; the method was immunoSEQ multiplex PCR. The sample shows under 130,000 clones, roughly nine tenths of them seen only once. Sequencing used peripheral blood. Every receptor here comes from a human donor in a cohort sampled during active COVID-19.

This rearrangement joins TRBV4-1 to TRBJ2-7; 10 nucleotides agree with TRBD1. V lost 4 bases to trimming and J lost 5 bases; unmatched junction nucleotides: 11. This CDR3 spans 16 amino acids. In germline, CDR1 is MGHRA, CDR2 YSYEKL. CDR3 coding DNA: TGCGCCAGCAGCCCGTCCACTCCAGACAGGGGGCACGAGCAGTACTTC. This sequence encodes CASSPSTPDRGHEQYF.

The rearrangement links TRBV2 to TRBJ2-5; the D gene is possibly TRBD2 (8 bases). The CDR3 loop spans 15 amino acids. CDR1 SNHLY and CDR2 FYNNEI come from the germline V gene. The V and J ends lost 8 bases and 4 bases respectively, with 20 bases between them. CDR3: CASPGGGTDRETQYF. CDR3 nucleotide sequence: TGTGCCAGCCCGGGAGGGGGGACAGATCGAGAGACCCAGTACTTC.

The gene calls are TRBV9 and TRBJ2-5; 13 bases match TRBD2. The junction had 7 bases not matched to a gene; V was cut back by 5 bases and J by 3 bases. CDR1 SGDLS and CDR2 YYNGEE come from the germline V gene. CDR3 length: 16 residues. The CDR3 sequence is CASSHTTSGGKETQYF. In DNA, the CDR3 is TGTGCCAGCAGTCATACGACTAGCGGGGGGAAAGAGACCCAGTACTTC.

The genes are TRBV6-6 and TRBJ1-1; a weak D match, TRBD1 (5 bases). V lost 0 bases and J lost 6, with 14 bases in between. There are 15 residues in the CDR3. Germline-derived CDR1 and CDR2 are MNHNY and SVGAGI (reference sequence). CDR3 nucleotide sequence: TGTGCCAGCAGTTACTCGTTACCGGGGGTAGCTGAAGCTTTCTTT. Protein sequence: CASSYSLPGVAEAFF.

The chain couples TRBV5-4 to TRBJ2-7; maybe TRBD2 (7 bases). With 4 bases removed from V and 4 bases from J, the gap between germline ends came to 15 bases. The length of the CDR3 is 14 residues. Germline V lookup: CDR1 SGHNT, CDR2 YYREEE (reference sequence). The CDR3 nucleotides are TGTGCCAGCAGCCCTTGGGGGGGCCGATACGAGCAGTACTTC. Amino acids: CASSPWGGRYEQYF.

The genes are TRBV2 and TRBJ2-1; unclear D gene. V was pared by 4 bases and J by 10 bases, with 17 bases between. The CDR3 consists of 14 residues. The V gene's germline CDR1 is SNHLY and CDR2 FYNNEI. The CDR3 DNA reads as TGTGCCAGCAGTGTCTGGGCTGAAGGTAGGGAGCAGTTCTTC. Its protein product is CASSVWAEGREQFF.

This clone was seen a single time. The chain joins TRBV7-3 to TRBJ2-1, with 11 bases fitting TRBD2. CDR1 SGHTA and CDR2 FQGTGA come from the germline V gene. The CDR3 sequence is 15 residues long. The V gene end was trimmed by 3 bases and the J gene end by 5 bases; junction bases not matched to a gene: 3. DNA of the CDR3: TGTGCCAGCAGCTTGACTAGCGGGGCAAACAATGAGCAGTTCTTC. Amino acid sequence: CASSLTSGANNEQFF.

V usage is TRBV10-1 and J usage is TRBJ2-1, with TRBD1 matching over 7 bases. CDR1 WNHNN and CDR2 SYGVQD come from the germline V gene (reference sequence). With 2 bases clipped from V and 7 bases from J, the junction kept 11 bases outside the gene matches. The CDR3 is 16 residues long. The CDR3 loop reads CASSERVRGPDNEQFF. The CDR3 nucleotides are TGCGCCAGCAGTGAGAGGGTAAGGGGGCCCGATAATGAGCAGTTCTTC.

The chain recombines TRBV28 with TRBJ2-1, with TRBD2 as a possible D gene (6 bases). V was clipped by 5 bases and J by 7 bases, with 9 bases between them. This CDR3 contains 12 residues. Germline V lookup: CDR1 MDHEN, CDR2 SYDVKM. The CDR3 is CASSPGGNEQFF. CDR3 nucleotide sequence: TGTGCCAGCAGTCCTGGAGGGAATGAGCAGTTCTTC.

The chain recombines TRBV20-1 with TRBJ1-2; 8 bases fit TRBD1. V gave up 3 bases and J gave up 4 bases; unmatched junction bases: 1. The CDR3 length is 12 residues. The germline gives CDR1 DFQATT, CDR2 SNEGSKA (reference sequence). The CDR3 loop reads CSASGTGYGYTF. The CDR3 DNA reads TGCAGTGCTAGTGGGACAGGCTATGGCTACACCTTC.

This clone was detected only once. The rearrangement uses TRBV7-8 and TRBJ2-7; 10 bases fit TRBD1. The CDR3 is 16 residues long. V dropped 0 bases and J dropped 7; count of bases not matched to a gene: 9. Germline CDR1 and CDR2: SGHVS and FQNEAQ. The CDR3: CASSLAAGTGDREQYF. The CDR3 DNA reads TGTGCCAGCAGCTTAGCTGCCGGGACAGGGGACCGGGAGCAGTACTTC. The complete variable domain, with remaining parts taken from reference TRBV7-8 and TRBJ2-7, reads GAGVSQSPRYKVAKRGQDVALRCDPISGHVSLFWYQQALGQGPEFLTYFQNEAQLDKSGLPSDRFFAERPEGSVSTLKIQRTQQEDSAVYLCASSLAAGTGDREQYFGPGTRLTVT.

The CDR3 DNA reads TGTGCCAGCAGCCTGAGCGGGGGAGGGGCAGATACGCAGTATTTT. Translated, it gives CASSLSGGGADTQYF. This chain uses TRBV9 with TRBJ2-3; 8 nucleotides match TRBD2. The germline CDR1 and CDR2 sequences are SGDLS and YYNGEE. J was trimmed by 4 bases and V by 4 bases; bases with no gene match: 8. This CDR3 region has 15 residues.

The J gene is TRBJ2-7, the V gene TRBV6-5; 9 nucleotides align to TRBD2. The CDR3 is 12 residues long. Looked up from germline, CDR1 is MNHEY and CDR2 is SVGAGI. J gave up 5 bases and V 8 bases, and 4 bases lay outside the gene matches. CDR3 region: CASLGLANEQYF. The CDR3 bases are TGTGCCAGCCTCGGACTAGCGAACGAGCAGTACTTC.

The rearrangement links TRBV28 to TRBJ2-2; TRBD1 might be the D (6 bases). Trimming took 8 bases from V and 3 from J, leaving 13 bases between them. This CDR3 is 14 amino acids long. Germline V CDR1 and CDR2: MDHEN, SYDVKM. CDR3 loop: CASVAGEHTGELFF. CDR3 DNA sequence: TGTGCCAGCGTGGCAGGGGAGCACACCGGGGAGCTGTTTTTT.

This chain uses TRBV6-5 with TRBJ2-7; 9 nucleotides agree with TRBD2. This CDR3 spans 13 amino acids. Trimming removed 6 bases from V and 3 bases from J; junction bases left unmatched: 3. The germline V gene has CDR1 MNHEY and CDR2 SVGAGI. This chain's CDR3 is CASRTSGNYEQYF. The CDR3 DNA sequence: TGTGCCAGCAGGACTAGCGGAAACTACGAGCAGTACTTC.

The chain is built from TRBV6-5 and TRBJ2-7, with 10 bases matching TRBD1. The CDR3 extends over 15 amino acids. Germline V lookup: CDR1 MNHEY, CDR2 SVGAGI. The V segment lost 5 bases and the J segment 4 bases; nucleotides outside the gene matches: 8. Here the CDR3 DNA reads TGTGCCAGCAGTCTGCTGCGGGACAGGGGATACGAGCAGTACTTC. Its protein is CASSLLRDRGYEQYF.

CDR3 coding DNA: TGTGCCACCAGCAGAGATAGAGCGGGAGTGTGGAATGAGCAGTTCTTC. Translating gives CATSRDRAGVWNEQFF. This chain uses TRBV15 with TRBJ2-1, with 8 bases that match TRBD2. V lost 0 bases to trimming and J lost 7 bases; unmatched junction nucleotides: 8. The CDR3 totals 16 residues. Per germline, CDR1 LNHNV and CDR2 YYDKDF (reference sequence).

As to this clone: One end of the junction does not line up with germline, which may come from a read error. The chain employs TRBV2 and TRBJ2-3; D is perhaps TRBD2 (5 bases). Germline loops: CDR1 SNHLY, CDR2 FYNNEI. This CDR3 is 13 amino acids long. CDR3 region: CASSDSRETVYHF. In nucleotides, the CDR3 is TGTGCCAGCAGTGATAGTAGGGAGACTGTTTATCATTTT.

J is TRBJ1-1 and V is TRBV7-8, with TRBD1 matching 10 bases. J was trimmed by 3 bases and V by 0 bases; bases with no gene match: 4. The CDR3 contains 16 residues. The germline V gene has CDR1 SGHVS and CDR2 FQNEAQ. The CDR3 region is CASSLASGTGDTEAFF. The CDR3 bases are TGTGCCAGCAGCTTAGCATCTGGGACAGGGGACACTGAAGCTTTCTTT. The variable domain in full, with the rest retrieved from reference TRBV7-8 and TRBJ1-1, is GAGVSQSPRYKVAKRGQDVALRCDPISGHVSLFWYQQALGQGPEFLTYFQNEAQLDKSGLPSDRFFAERPEGSVSTLKIQRTQQEDSAVYLCASSLASGTGDTEAFFGQGTRLTVV.

CDR3 residues: CASSQWDRWSGANVLTF. CDR3 sequence (DNA): TGCGCCAGCAGCCAGTGGGACAGGTGGTCTGGGGCCAACGTCCTGACTTTC. The rearrangement joins TRBV4-1 to TRBJ2-6, with 8 bases identical to TRBD1. Germline CDR1 and CDR2: MGHRA and YSYEKL. The V and J ends lost 3 bases and 1 base, in that order; junction bases with no gene match: 5. The CDR3 is 17 residues long.

This clone was detected once. CDR3 nucleotide sequence: TGTGCCAGTGTCTCCGGGGACAGGGCCGAGCCCTCTGGAAACACCATATATTTT. Its protein is CASVSGDRAEPSGNTIYF. This rearrangement joins TRBV13 to TRBJ1-3; TRBD1 agrees at 9 bases. V shed 9 bases and J 0 bases; nucleotides not matched to a gene: 15. The CDR3 sequence is 18 residues long. Germline loops: CDR1 PRHDT, CDR2 FYEKMQ (reference sequence).

The chain has TRBV6-5 and TRBJ2-3, with D perhaps matching TRBD1 (6 bases). Germline loops: CDR1 MNHEY, CDR2 SVGAGI. Trimming shortened V by 8 bases and J by 2 bases, and 17 bases separated the two germline ends. The length of the CDR3 is 15 residues. CDR3 region: CASGISGTNTDTQYF. The CDR3 nucleotides are TGTGCCAGCGGGATTTCCGGGACAAACACAGATACGCAGTATTTT.